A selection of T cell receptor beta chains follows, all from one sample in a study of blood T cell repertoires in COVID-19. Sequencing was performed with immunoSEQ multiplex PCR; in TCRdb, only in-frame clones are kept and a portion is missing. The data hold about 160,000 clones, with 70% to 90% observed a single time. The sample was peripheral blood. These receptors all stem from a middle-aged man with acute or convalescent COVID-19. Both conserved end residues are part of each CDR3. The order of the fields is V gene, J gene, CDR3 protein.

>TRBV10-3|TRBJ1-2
CAISESTGDYTF
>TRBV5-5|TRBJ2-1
CASLFAGGWYNEQFF
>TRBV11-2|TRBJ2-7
CASSLAPLQGYEQYF
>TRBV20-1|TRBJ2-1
CSPVRYNEQFF
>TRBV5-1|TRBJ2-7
CASSLAAGAYEQYF
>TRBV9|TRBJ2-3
CASSADTQYF
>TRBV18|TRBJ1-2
CASSPPWSPNYGYTF
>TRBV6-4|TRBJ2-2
CASSQTGEHGELFF
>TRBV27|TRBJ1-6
CASSSGQSYNSPLHF
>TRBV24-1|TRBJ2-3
CATSEVSADTQYF
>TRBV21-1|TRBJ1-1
CASSLRLPNTEAFF
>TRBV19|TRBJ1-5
CASSIWQGDNQPQHF
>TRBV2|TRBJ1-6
CASTRDRGSPLHF
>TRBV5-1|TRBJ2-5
CASSLGAALKETQYF
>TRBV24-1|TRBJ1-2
CATSDGAGSNYGYTF
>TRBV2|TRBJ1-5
CASSIRGPNSFSNQPQHF
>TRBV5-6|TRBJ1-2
CASSLGKGRGSDGYTF
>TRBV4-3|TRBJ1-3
CASSQGYFGASSGNTIYF
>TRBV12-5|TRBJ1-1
CASGIQENTEAFF
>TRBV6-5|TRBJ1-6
CASSYDGSLHF
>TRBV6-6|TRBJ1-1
CASSYGTGQDTEAFF
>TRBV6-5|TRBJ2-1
CASSYGATHSYNEQFF
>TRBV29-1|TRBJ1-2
CSARQGSNYGYTF
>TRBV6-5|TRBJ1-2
CASITTGAGEGYTF
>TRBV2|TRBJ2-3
CASRGRGRFDTQYF
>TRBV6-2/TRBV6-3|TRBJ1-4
CASSYSRGGDEKLFF
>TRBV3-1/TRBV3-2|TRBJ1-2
CASSQGDREGYGYTF
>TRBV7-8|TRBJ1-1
CASSLDPGMNTEAFF
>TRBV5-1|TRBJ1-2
CASSWTGDVNYGYTF
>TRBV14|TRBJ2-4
CASSGLAKNIQYF
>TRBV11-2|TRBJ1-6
CASSSGQGSSPLHF
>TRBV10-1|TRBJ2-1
CASSQGQYLYNEQFF
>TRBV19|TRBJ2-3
CASSIPGTSVSSQYF
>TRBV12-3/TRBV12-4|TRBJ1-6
CASSLGQGSPLHF
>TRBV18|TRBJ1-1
CASSRDSGTEAFF
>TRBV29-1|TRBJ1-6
CSASTGMDSPLHF
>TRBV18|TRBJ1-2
CASSVTGGGRGNYGYTF
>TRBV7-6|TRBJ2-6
CASSPGGGFGGANVLTF
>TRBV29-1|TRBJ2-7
CSVSKGAYEQYF
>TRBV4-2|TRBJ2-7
CASSQDNRVSYEQYF
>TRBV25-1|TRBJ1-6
CASSGGSGQGSPLHF
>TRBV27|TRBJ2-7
CASSLRWQGKQYF
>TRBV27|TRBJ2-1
CASRLLTSGGYNEQFF
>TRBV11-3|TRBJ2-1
CASSPRLAGYNEQFF
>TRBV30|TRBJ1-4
CASRPGTGYEKLFF
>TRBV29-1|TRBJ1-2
CSVSPQVGSYTF
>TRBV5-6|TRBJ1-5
CASSLLGTGGNQPQHF
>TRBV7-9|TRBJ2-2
CASSPSGQGSTGELFF
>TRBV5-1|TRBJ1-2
CASRPGTNYGYTF
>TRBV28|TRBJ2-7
CASSLIQNSYEQYF
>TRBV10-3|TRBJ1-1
CANKGDTTEAFF
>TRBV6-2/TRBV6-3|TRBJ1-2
CASSYSRNYGYTF
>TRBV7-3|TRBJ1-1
CASSLTQISEAFF
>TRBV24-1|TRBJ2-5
CATTEGTPKPQETQYF
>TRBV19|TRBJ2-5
CASSIEGTTHGTQYF
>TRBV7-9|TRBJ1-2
CASSLAAAANYGYTF
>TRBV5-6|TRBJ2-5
CASSLPQEETQYF
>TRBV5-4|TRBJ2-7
CASSRSTGLNEQYF
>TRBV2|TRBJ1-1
CASSEGPTGNTEAFF